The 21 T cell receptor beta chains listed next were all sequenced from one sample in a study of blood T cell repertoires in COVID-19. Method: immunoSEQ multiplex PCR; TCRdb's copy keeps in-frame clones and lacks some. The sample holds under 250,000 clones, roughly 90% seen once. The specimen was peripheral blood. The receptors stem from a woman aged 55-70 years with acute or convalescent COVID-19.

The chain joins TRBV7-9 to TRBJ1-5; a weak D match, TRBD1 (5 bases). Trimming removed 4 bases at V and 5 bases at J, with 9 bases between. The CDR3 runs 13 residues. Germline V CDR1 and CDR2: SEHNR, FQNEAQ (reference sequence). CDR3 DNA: TGTGCCAGCAGCTGGACAAGCGATCAGCCCCAGCATTTT. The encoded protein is CASSWTSDQPQHF.

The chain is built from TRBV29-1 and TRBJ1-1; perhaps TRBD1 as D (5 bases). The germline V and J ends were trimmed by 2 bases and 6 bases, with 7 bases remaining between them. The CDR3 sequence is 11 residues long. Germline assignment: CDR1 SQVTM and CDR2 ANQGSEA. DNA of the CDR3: TGCAGCGTTGAAACGGGGGCTGAAGCTTTCTTT. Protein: CSVETGAEAFF.

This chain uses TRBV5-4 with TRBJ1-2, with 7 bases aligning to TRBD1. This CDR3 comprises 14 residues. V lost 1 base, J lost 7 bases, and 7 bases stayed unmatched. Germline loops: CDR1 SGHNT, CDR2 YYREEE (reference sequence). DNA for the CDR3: TGTGCCAGCAGCTTGCTACAGGGGCTAGGTGGCTACACCTTC. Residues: CASSLLQGLGGYTF.

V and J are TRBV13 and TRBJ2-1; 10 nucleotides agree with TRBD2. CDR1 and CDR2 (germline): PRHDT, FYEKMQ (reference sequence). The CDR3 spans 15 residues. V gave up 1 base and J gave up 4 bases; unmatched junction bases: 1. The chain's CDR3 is CASSLELAGYNEQFF. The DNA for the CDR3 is TGTGCCAGCAGCTTAGAACTAGCGGGGTACAATGAGCAGTTCTTC.

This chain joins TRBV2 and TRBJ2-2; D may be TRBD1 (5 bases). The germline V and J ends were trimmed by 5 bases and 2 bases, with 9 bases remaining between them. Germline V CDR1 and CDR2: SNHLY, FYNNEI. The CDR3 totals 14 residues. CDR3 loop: CASSLTVNTGELFF. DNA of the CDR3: TGTGCCAGCAGTTTGACAGTAAACACCGGGGAGCTGTTTTTT.

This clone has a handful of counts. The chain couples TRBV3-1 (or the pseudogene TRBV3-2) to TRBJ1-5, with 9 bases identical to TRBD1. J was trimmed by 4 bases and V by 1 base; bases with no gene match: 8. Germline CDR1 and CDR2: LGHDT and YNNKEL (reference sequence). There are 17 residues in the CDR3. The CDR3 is CASSQGTGGVGNQPQHF. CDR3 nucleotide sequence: TGTGCCAGCAGCCAAGGAACAGGGGGCGTAGGGAATCAGCCCCAGCATTTT.

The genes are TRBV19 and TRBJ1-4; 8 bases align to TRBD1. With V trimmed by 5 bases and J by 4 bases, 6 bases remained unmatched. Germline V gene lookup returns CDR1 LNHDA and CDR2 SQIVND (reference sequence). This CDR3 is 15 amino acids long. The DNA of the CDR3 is TGTGCCAGTAGTTCGCAGGGGGCCATTAATGAAAAACTGTTTTTT. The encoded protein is CASSSQGAINEKLFF.

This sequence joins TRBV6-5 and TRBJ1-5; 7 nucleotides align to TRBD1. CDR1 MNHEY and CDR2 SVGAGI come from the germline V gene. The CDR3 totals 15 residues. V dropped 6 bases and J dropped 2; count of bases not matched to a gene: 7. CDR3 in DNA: TGTGCCAGCAGGGGGAACAGGGGAGGCAATCAGCCCCAGCATTTT. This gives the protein CASRGNRGGNQPQHF.

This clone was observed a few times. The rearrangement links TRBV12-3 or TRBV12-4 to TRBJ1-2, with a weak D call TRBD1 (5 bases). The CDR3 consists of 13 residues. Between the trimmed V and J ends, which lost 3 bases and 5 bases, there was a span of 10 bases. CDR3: CASSLMGQYGYTF. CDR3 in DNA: TGTGCCAGCAGTTTGATGGGGCAATATGGCTACACCTTC.

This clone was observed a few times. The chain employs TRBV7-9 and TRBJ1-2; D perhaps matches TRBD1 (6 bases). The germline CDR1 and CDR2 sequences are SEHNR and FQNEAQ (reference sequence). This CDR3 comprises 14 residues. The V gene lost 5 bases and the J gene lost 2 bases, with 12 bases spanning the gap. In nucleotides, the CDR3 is TGTGCCAGCAGCGCTACGACAGGAAACTATGGCTACACCTTC. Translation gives CASSATTGNYGYTF.

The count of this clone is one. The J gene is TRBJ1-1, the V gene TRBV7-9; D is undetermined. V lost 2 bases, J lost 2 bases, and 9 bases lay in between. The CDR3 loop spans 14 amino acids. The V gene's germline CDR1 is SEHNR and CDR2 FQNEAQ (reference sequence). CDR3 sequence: CASSLWQDNTEAFF. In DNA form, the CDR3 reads TGTGCCAGCAGCTTATGGCAGGATAACACTGAAGCTTTCTTT.

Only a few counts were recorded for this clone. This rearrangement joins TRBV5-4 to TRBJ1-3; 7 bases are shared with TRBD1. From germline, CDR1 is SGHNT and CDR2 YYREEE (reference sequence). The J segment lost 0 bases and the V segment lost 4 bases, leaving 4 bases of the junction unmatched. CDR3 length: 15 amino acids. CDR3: CASSLDRSSGNTIYF. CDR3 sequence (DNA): TGTGCCAGCAGCCTGGACAGGAGCTCTGGAAACACCATATATTTT.

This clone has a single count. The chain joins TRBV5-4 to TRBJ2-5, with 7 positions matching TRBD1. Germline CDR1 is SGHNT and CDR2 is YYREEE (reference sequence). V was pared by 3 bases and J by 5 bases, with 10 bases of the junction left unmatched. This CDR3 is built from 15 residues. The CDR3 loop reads CASSSNGQVRETQYF. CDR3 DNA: TGTGCCAGCAGCTCAAATGGACAGGTCCGGGAGACCCAGTACTTC.

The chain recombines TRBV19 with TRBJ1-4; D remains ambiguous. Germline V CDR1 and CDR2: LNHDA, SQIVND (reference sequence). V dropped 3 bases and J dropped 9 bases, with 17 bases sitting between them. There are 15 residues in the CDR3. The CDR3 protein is CASSMVASSGKKLFF. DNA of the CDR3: TGTGCCAGTAGTATGGTGGCATCGTCGGGAAAAAAACTGTTTTTT.

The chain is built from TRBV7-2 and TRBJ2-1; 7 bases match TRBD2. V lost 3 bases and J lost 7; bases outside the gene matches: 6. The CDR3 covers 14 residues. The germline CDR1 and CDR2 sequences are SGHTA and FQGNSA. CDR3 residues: CASSFTKGLNEQFF. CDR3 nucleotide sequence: TGTGCCAGCAGCTTCACCAAGGGACTAAATGAGCAGTTCTTC.

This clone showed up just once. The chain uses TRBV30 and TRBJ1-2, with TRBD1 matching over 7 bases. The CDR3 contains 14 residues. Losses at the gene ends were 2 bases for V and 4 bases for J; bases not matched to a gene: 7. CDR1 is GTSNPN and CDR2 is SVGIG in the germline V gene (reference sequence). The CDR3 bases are TGTGCCTGGAGTCTATCGGGACAGCTCTATGGCTACACCTTC. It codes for CAWSLSGQLYGYTF.

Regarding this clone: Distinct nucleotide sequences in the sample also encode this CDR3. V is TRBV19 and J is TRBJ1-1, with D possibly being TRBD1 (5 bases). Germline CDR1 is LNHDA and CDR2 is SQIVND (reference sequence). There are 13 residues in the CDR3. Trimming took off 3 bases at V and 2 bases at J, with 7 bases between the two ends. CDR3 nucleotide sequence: TGTGCCAGTAGTATGGGGGGAAACACTGAAGCTTTCTTT. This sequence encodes CASSMGGNTEAFF.

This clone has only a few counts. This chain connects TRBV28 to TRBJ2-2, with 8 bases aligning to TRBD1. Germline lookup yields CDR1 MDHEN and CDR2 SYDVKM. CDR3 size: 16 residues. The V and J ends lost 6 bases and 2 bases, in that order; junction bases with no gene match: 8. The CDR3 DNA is TGTGCCAGCAGCCGTAGGACAGGGAGAAACACCGGGGAGCTGTTTTTT. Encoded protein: CASSRRTGRNTGELFF.

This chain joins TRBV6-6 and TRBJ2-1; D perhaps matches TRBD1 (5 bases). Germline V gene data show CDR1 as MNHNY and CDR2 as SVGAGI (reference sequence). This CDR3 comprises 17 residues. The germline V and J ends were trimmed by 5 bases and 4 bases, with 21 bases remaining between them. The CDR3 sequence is CASSLTLRGAFYNEQFF. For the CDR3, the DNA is TGTGCCAGCAGTCTTACTCTTAGGGGCGCCTTTTACAATGAGCAGTTCTTC.

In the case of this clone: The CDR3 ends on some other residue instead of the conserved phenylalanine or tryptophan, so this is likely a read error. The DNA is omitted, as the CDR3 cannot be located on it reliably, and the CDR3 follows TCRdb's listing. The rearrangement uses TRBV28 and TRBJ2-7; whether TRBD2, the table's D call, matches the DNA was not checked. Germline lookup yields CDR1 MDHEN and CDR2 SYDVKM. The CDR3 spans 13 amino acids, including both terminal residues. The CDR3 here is CASSPSGRFVLRI.

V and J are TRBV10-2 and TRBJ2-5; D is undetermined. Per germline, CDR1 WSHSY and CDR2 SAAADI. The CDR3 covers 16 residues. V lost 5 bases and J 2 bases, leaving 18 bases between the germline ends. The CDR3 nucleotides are TGCGCCAGCAGTCTTACAAGGAGCCTTTTACAAGAGACCCAGTACTTC. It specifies CASSLTRSLLQETQYF.